This section outlines one T cell receptor beta chain sequence together with its context. With 60 Vbeta and 13 Jbeta primers, the PCR was carried out. Assay used: immunoSEQ multiplex PCR; TCRdb lists only in-frame clones, some missing. Of around 180,000 clones detected, around 80% appear once; the ten largest clones hold 0.5% to 0.55%. The record originates from a study of cytomegalovirus exposure and HLA in healthy donors. The CDR3 runs 13 residues. Germline CDR1 and CDR2: MDHEN and SYDVKM. Trimming removed 10 bases from V and 1 base from J, with 13 bases in between. The chain combines TRBV28 with TRBJ1-1, with D possibly being TRBD1 (5 bases). The sequenced material came from PBMCs. This TCR was recovered from a woman aged 45-65 years in good health and CMV-seronegative. The CDR3 region has the DNA TGTGCCACCATAGGGGTTCCGAACACTGAAGCTTTCTTT. Its translation: CATIGVPNTEAFF. Full variable domain (missing parts from reference TRBV28 and TRBJ1-1): DVKVTQSSRYLVKRTGEKVFLECVQDMDHENMFWYRQDPGLGLRLIYFSYDVKMKEKGDIPEGYSVSREKKERFSLILESASTNQTSMYLCATIGVPNTEAFFGQGTRLTVV.